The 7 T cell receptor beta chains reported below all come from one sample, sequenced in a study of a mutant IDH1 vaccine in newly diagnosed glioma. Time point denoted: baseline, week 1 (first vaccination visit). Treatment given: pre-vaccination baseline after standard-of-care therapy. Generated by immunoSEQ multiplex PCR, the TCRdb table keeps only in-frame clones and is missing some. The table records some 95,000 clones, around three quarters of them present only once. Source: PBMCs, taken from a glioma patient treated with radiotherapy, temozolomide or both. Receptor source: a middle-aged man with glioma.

The CDR3: CASREGSYEQYF. CDR3 DNA: TGTGCCAGCAGAGAGGGATCCTACGAGCAGTACTTC. The chain is built from TRBV2 and TRBJ2-7, with a weak D call TRBD2 (5 bases). This CDR3 is 12 amino acids long. V shed 6 bases and J shed 1 base, with 7 bases lying between them. Germline V gene sequence: CDR1 SNHLY, CDR2 FYNNEI.

The CDR3 DNA sequence: TGTGCCAGTAGGATACTAGCGGGAGCTTACAATGAGCAGTTCTTC. It yields the protein CASRILAGAYNEQFF. This rearrangement joins TRBV19 to TRBJ2-1, with 11 bases that match TRBD2. The V gene end was trimmed by 6 bases and the J gene end by 4 bases; junction bases not matched to a gene: 5. The CDR3 loop spans 15 amino acids. CDR1 and CDR2 (germline): LNHDA, SQIVND (reference sequence).

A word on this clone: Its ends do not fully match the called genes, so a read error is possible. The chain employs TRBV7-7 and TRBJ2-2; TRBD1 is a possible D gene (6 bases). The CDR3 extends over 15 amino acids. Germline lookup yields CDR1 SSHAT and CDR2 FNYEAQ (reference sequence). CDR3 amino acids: CASSLGGPTTGELFF. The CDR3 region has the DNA TGTGCTAGCAGCTTAGGGGGACCAACCACCGGGGAGCTGTTTTTT.

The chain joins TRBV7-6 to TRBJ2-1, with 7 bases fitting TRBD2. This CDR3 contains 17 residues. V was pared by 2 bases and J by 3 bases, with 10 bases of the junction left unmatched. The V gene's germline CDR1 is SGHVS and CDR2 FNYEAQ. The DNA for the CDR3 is TGTGCCAGCAGCTTACGATGGCGGGAGAGGGGCTACAATGAGCAGTTCTTC. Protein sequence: CASSLRWRERGYNEQFF. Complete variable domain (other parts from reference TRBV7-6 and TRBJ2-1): GAGVSQSPRYKVTKRGQDVALRCDPISGHVSLYWYRQALGQGPEFLTYFNYEAQQDKSGLPNDRFSAERPEGSISTLTIQRTEQRDSAMYRCASSLRWRERGYNEQFFGPGTRLTVL.

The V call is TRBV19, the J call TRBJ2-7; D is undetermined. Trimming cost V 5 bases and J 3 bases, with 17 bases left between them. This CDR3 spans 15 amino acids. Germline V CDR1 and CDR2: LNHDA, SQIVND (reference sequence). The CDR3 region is CASSPRAHLHYEQYF. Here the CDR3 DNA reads TGTGCCAGTAGTCCCCGGGCCCACCTACACTACGAGCAGTACTTC.

The chain's CDR3 is CASSADRLPGETQYF. The DNA of the CDR3 is TGTGCCAGCAGCGCGGACAGGCTACCGGGGGAGACCCAGTACTTC. The chain combines TRBV5-4 with TRBJ2-5, with TRBD1 matching 7 bases. Per germline, CDR1 SGHNT and CDR2 YYREEE (reference sequence). V shed 4 bases, J shed 5 bases, and the junction held 11 bases outside the gene matches. The CDR3 covers 15 residues.

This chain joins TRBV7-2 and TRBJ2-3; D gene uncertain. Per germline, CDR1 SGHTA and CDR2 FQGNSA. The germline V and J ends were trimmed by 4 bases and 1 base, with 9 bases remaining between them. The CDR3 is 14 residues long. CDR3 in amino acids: CASSSARGTDTQYF. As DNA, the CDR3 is TGTGCCAGCAGCTCCGCCCGCGGCACAGATACGCAGTATTTT.